This passage covers 8 T cell receptor beta chains from one sample sequenced in a study of blood T cell repertoires in COVID-19 (TCRdb year 2020). Library method: the immunoSEQ multiplex PCR assay. TCRdb took over this immuneACCESS table, retaining in-frame rearrangements with V and J assigned. Such tables are incomplete; in checked studies, under half of the missing clones stem from an unresolved V gene, and the remainder is unexplained. In all, the sample holds 140,000 to 150,000 clones, and around nine tenths of those were seen once. The ten largest clones take up 8.6% of the sample. Sequencing was performed on peripheral blood. Every receptor here comes from a woman aged 45-59 years with active or convalescent COVID-19.

The chain has TRBV27 and TRBJ1-2; TRBD1 agrees at 9 bases. The CDR3 contains 21 residues. CDR1 and CDR2 from the germline V gene are MNHEY and SMNVEV (reference sequence). V dropped 4 bases and J dropped 0; count of bases not matched to a gene: 21. This chain's CDR3 is CASSSYALSRTGERANYGYTF. Here the CDR3 DNA reads TGTGCCAGCAGTTCGTATGCTCTTTCCAGGACAGGGGAGAGGGCTAACTATGGCTACACCTTC.

The chain is built from TRBV3-1 (or the pseudogene TRBV3-2) and TRBJ2-7; tentative D call: TRBD1 (6 bases). Trimming pared 2 bases from V and 5 bases from J, leaving 10 bases between. The CDR3 has 13 amino acids. The germline V gene encodes CDR1 LGHDT and CDR2 YNNKEL (reference sequence). The chain's CDR3 is CASSQQGSDEQYF. The CDR3 DNA reads as TGTGCCAGCAGCCAACAGGGGTCCGACGAGCAGTACTTC.

The chain joins TRBV28 to TRBJ1-2; 7 bases are a match to TRBD1. Unmatched junction bases numbered 4, after V lost 8 bases and J lost 1 base. Germline V gene lookup returns CDR1 MDHEN and CDR2 SYDVKM. The CDR3 extends over 13 amino acids. DNA for the CDR3: TGTGCCAGCCGAGGGGGCGGTAACTATGGCTACACCTTC. Translation: CASRGGGNYGYTF.

The rearrangement links TRBV27 to TRBJ2-7; 7 bases are a match to TRBD2. V lost 6 bases, J lost 2 bases, and 4 bases stayed unmatched. Germline CDR1 is MNHEY and CDR2 is SMNVEV (reference sequence). The CDR3 is 13 residues long. The CDR3 nucleotides are TGTGCCAGCAGCCTTGGGACTACCTACGAGCAGTACTTC. This encodes CASSLGTTYEQYF.

V gene TRBV6-5 combines with J gene TRBJ2-7, with 12 positions matching TRBD2. This CDR3 region has 16 residues. CDR1 is MNHEY and CDR2 is SVGAGI in the germline V gene. The V and J ends lost 2 bases and 2 bases, in that order; junction bases with no gene match: 4. The CDR3 nucleotides read TGTGCCAGCAGTTACCGGACTAGCGGGACCCCCTACGAGCAGTACTTC. Translated: CASSYRTSGTPYEQYF.

This sequence joins TRBV24-1 and TRBJ2-2, with TRBD1 matching over 8 bases. V lost 4 bases, J lost 0 bases, and 6 bases stayed unmatched. CDR1 and CDR2 from the germline V gene are KGHDR and SFDVKD. The CDR3 length is 17 residues. The CDR3 nucleotides are TGTGCCACCAGTGAGCCTGACAGGGGTTCGAACACCGGGGAGCTGTTTTTT. This encodes CATSEPDRGSNTGELFF.

The V and J genes are TRBV27 and TRBJ1-1; no clear D. V dropped 6 bases and J dropped 1 base, with 12 bases sitting between them. Germline values: CDR1 MNHEY, CDR2 SMNVEV (reference sequence). The CDR3 has 14 residues. The CDR3: CASSLKTENTEAFF. The DNA of the CDR3 is TGTGCCAGCAGCCTTAAAACAGAGAACACTGAAGCTTTCTTT.

The chain couples TRBV12-5 to TRBJ1-1, with D maybe TRBD1 (6 bases). This CDR3 contains 20 residues. The V gene lost 1 base and the J gene lost 1 base, with 25 bases spanning the gap. CDR1 and CDR2 (germline): LGHNT, FRNRAP. The CDR3 loop is CASGLARAGALSFRNTEAFF. As DNA, the CDR3 is TGTGCTAGTGGTTTGGCAAGGGCAGGGGCGCTTTCTTTCCGGAACACTGAAGCTTTCTTT.